The 10 T cell receptor beta chains below come from one sample, sequenced in a study of blood T cell repertoires in COVID-19. The protocol was immunoSEQ multiplex PCR, while the TCRdb copy is restricted to in-frame clones and leaves out a portion. This table holds nearly 200,000 clones, approximately 84% found once. Sequenced: peripheral blood. The receptors come from a woman between 65 and 79 years old with active or convalescent COVID-19.

This chain links TRBV18 with TRBJ1-2, with TRBD1 identical over 9 bases. Germline V gene sequence: CDR1 KGHSH, CDR2 LQKENI. The CDR3 contains 15 residues. After removal of 4 bases from V and 6 bases from J, the junction contained 9 bases not matched to a gene. CDR3 residues: CASSLDRDRADGYTF. The CDR3 DNA reads TGTGCCAGCTCACTAGATCGGGACAGGGCCGATGGCTACACCTTC.

The genes are TRBV5-1 and TRBJ1-2; D remains ambiguous. CDR3 length equals 12 residues. The germline V and J ends were trimmed by 3 bases and 6 bases, with 9 bases remaining between them. Per the germline V gene, CDR1 is SGHRS and CDR2 is YFSETQ. The CDR3 spells CASSYSEHGYTF. CDR3 bases: TGCGCCAGCAGCTATAGCGAGCATGGCTACACCTTC. Full variable domain (rest looked up from reference TRBV5-1 and TRBJ1-2): KAGVTQTPRYLIKTRGQQVTLSCSPISGHRSVSWYQQTPGQGLQFLFEYFSETQRNKGNFPGRFSGRQFSNSRSEMNVSTLELGDSALYLCASSYSEHGYTFGSGTRLTVV.

The chain combines TRBV9 with TRBJ1-3; TRBD1 agrees at 7 bases. There are 16 residues in the CDR3. V shed 2 bases, J shed 2 bases, and the junction held 7 bases outside the gene matches. Germline loops: CDR1 SGDLS, CDR2 YYNGEE. The CDR3, as DNA: TGTGCCAGCAGCGTTGGAGGGGGCGCGGCTGGAAACACCATATATTTT. Amino acid sequence: CASSVGGGAAGNTIYF.

This chain joins TRBV19 and TRBJ2-1, with D unclear. The CDR3 consists of 16 residues. CDR1 is LNHDA, CDR2 SQIVND, per germline (reference sequence). The V end was cut by 0 bases, the J end by 2 bases, with 11 bases between. The CDR3: CASSIDSLATYNEQFF. CDR3 bases: TGTGCCAGTAGTATAGATTCTTTGGCCACCTACAATGAGCAGTTCTTC.

This clone was seen only once. V gene TRBV12-3 or TRBV12-4 combines with J gene TRBJ2-1; no reliable D call. Trimming cost V 0 bases and J 9 bases, with 6 bases left between them. This CDR3 region has 12 residues. The CDR3 sequence: CASSLAGREQFF. CDR3 in DNA: TGTGCCAGCAGTTTAGCGGGCCGTGAGCAGTTCTTC.

The chain couples TRBV9 to TRBJ2-2; D remains unclear. CDR1 is SGDLS, CDR2 YYNGEE, per germline. The CDR3 consists of 15 residues. With 4 bases removed from V and 0 bases from J, the gap between germline ends came to 10 bases. Here the CDR3 DNA reads TGTGCCAGCAGCATGATGCTAGCGAACACCGGGGAGCTGTTTTTT. Its translation: CASSMMLANTGELFF.

The chain employs TRBV27 and TRBJ1-1; D is ambiguous. With 3 bases removed from V and 4 bases from J, the gap between germline ends came to 9 bases. This CDR3 region has 13 residues. In germline, CDR1 is MNHEY, CDR2 SMNVEV (reference sequence). This CDR3 is CASSLRWSTEAFF. CDR3 coding DNA: TGTGCCAGCAGTTTGCGGTGGAGCACTGAAGCTTTCTTT.

The table lists this clone with a count of one. This sequence joins TRBV6-5 and TRBJ2-1; possible D gene TRBD1, 7 bases. Germline V lookup: CDR1 MNHEY, CDR2 SVGAGI. CDR3 length equals 12 residues. Deletions cut 6 bases from V and 9 bases from J, with 12 bases between. This chain's CDR3 is CASSRQGGEQFF. The CDR3 DNA follows: TGTGCCAGCAGCAGGCAGGGGGGTGAGCAGTTCTTC.

The DNA for the CDR3 is TGTGCCAGCAGCTTGGGACAGGGGTATAATGAGCAGTTCTTC. It encodes CASSLGQGYNEQFF. The genes are TRBV7-2 and TRBJ2-1; TRBD1 agrees at 10 bases. V lost 3 bases and J lost 7; bases outside the gene matches: 3. This CDR3 contains 14 residues. Germline V gives CDR1 SGHTA, CDR2 FQGNSA. The whole variable domain, filled in from reference TRBV7-2 and TRBJ2-1, reads GAGVSQSPSNKVTEKGKDVELRCDPISGHTALYWYRQSLGQGLEFLIYFQGNSAPDKSGLPSDRFSAERTGGSVSTLTIQRTQQEDSAVYLCASSLGQGYNEQFFGPGTRLTVL.

The genes are TRBV7-9 and TRBJ1-4; 7 bases map to TRBD1. After removal of 1 base from V and 0 bases from J, the junction contained 2 bases not matched to a gene. CDR1 and CDR2 (germline): SEHNR, FQNEAQ (reference sequence). CDR3 length equals 16 residues. The CDR3 here is CASSLGDSATNEKLFF. The CDR3 region has the DNA TGTGCCAGCAGCTTAGGGGACAGTGCAACTAATGAAAAACTGTTTTTT.